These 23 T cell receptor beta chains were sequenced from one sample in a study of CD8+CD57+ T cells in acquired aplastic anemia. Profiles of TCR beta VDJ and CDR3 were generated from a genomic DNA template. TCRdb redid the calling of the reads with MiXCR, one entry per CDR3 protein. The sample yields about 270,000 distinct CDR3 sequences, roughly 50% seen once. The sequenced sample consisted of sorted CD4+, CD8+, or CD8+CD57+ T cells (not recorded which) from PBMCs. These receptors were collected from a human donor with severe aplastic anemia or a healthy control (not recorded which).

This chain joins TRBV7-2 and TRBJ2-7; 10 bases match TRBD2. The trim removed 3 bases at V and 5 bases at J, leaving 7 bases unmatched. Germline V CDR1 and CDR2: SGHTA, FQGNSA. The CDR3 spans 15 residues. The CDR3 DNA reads TGTGCCAGCAGCTTTGGGGAGCGGGGGGGCCACGAGCAGTACTTC. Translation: CASSFGERGGHEQYF.

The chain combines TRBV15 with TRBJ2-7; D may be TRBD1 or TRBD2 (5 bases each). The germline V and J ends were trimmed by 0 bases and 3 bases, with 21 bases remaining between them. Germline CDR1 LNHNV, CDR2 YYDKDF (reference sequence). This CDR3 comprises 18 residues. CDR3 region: CATSRDTPGPGSLYEQYF. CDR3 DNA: TGTGCCACCAGCAGAGACACCCCAGGGCCAGGGAGCCTCTACGAGCAGTACTTC. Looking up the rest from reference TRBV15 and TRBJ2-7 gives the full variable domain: DAMVIQNPRYQVTQFGKPVTLSCSQTLNHNVMYWYQQKSSQAPKLLFHYYDKDFNNEADTPDNFQSRRPNTSFCFLDIRSPGLGDTAMYLCATSRDTPGPGSLYEQYFGPGTRLTVT.

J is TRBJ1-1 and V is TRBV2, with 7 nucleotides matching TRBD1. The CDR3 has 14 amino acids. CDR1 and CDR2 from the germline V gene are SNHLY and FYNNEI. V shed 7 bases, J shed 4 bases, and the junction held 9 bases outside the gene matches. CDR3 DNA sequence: TGTGCCAGCATCGACAGGGTTGGGGGCACTGAAGCTTTCTTT. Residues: CASIDRVGGTEAFF.

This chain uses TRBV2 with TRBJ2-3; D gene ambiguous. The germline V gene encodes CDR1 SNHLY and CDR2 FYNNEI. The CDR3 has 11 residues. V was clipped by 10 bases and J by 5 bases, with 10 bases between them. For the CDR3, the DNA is TGTGCCACCGCGTTTGGAGATACGCAGTATTTT. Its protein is CATAFGDTQYF.

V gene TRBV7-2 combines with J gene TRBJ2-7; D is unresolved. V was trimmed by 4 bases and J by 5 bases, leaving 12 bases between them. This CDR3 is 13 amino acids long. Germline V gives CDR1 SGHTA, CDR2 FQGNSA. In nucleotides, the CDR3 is TGTGCCAGCAGCTCTATAACGACTCACGAGCAGTACTTC. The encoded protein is CASSSITTHEQYF.

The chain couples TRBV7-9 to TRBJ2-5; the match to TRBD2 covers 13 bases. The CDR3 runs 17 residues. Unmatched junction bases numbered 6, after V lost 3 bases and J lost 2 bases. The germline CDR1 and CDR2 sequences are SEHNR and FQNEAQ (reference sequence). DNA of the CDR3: TGTGCCAGCAGCTTCCAACCGGGACTAGCGGGACAAGAGACCCAGTACTTC. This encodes CASSFQPGLAGQETQYF.

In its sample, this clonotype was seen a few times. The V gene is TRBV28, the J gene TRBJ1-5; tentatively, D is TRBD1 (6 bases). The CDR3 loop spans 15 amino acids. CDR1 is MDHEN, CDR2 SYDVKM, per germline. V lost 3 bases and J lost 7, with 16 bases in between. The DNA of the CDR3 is TGTGCCAGCAGTTTTGGGACACAGGGTTTGCAGCCCCAGCATTTT. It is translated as CASSFGTQGLQPQHF.

CDR3 in amino acids: CSVAQESLEQFF. The CDR3 DNA reads as TGCAGCGTTGCTCAGGAGAGTTTGGAGCAGTTCTTC. The rearrangement uses TRBV29-1 and TRBJ2-1, with D uncertain. The CDR3 loop spans 12 amino acids. Trimming stripped 4 bases from V and 10 bases from J, with 14 bases between. Germline CDR1 reads SQVTM; CDR2 reads ANQGSEA.

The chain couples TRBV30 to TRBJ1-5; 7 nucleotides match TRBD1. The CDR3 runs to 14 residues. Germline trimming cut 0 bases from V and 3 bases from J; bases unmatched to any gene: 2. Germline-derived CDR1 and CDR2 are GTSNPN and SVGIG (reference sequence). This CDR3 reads CAWSVDRDNQPQHF. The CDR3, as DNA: TGTGCCTGGAGTGTAGACAGGGACAATCAGCCCCAGCATTTT.

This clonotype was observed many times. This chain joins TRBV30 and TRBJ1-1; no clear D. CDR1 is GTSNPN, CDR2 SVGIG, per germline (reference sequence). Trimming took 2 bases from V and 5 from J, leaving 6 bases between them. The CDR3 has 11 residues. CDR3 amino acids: CAWSFMTEAFF. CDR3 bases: TGTGCCTGGAGTTTCATGACTGAAGCTTTCTTT.

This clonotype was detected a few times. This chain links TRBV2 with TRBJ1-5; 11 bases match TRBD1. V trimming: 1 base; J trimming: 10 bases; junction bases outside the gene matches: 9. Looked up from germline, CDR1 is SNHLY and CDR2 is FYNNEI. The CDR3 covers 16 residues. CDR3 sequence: CASSEVEDRGLLPQHF. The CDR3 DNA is TGTGCCAGCAGTGAAGTGGAGGACAGGGGGCTGTTACCCCAGCATTTT.

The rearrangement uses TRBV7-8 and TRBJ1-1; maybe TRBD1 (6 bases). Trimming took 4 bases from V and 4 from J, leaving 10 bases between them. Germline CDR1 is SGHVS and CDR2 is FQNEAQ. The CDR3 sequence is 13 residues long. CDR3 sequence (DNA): TGTGCCAGCAGCTATAAGGGGGGCACTGAAGCTTTCTTT. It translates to CASSYKGGTEAFF.

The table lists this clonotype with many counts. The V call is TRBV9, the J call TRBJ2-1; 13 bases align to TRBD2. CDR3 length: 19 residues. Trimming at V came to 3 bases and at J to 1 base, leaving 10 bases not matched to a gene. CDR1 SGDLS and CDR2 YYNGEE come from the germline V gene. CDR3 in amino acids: CASSDLLAGGFGSYNEQFF. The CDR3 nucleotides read TGTGCCAGCAGCGACCTACTAGCGGGGGGGTTTGGGTCCTACAATGAGCAGTTCTTC.

This chain's CDR3 is CATSDPGQGAKNSPLHF. The CDR3 bases are TGTGCCACCAGTGATCCGGGACAGGGGGCGAAAAATTCACCCCTCCACTTT. The rearrangement links TRBV24-1 to TRBJ1-6; 12 bases match TRBD1. This CDR3 has 17 amino acids. The V segment lost 3 bases and the J segment 7 bases; nucleotides outside the gene matches: 6. Germline V gene sequence: CDR1 KGHDR, CDR2 SFDVKD.

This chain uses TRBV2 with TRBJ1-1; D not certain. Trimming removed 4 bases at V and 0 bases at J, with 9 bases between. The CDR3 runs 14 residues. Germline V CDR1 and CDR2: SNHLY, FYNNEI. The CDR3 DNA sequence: TGTGCCAGCAGTGCTGACAACCTGAACACTGAAGCTTTCTTT. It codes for CASSADNLNTEAFF.

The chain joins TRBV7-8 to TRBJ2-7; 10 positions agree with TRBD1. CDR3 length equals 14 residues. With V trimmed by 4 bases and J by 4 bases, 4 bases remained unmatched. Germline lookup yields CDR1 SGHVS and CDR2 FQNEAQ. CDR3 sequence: CASSSDRGRYEQYF. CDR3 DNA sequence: TGTGCCAGCAGCTCAGACAGGGGGCGGTACGAGCAGTACTTC.

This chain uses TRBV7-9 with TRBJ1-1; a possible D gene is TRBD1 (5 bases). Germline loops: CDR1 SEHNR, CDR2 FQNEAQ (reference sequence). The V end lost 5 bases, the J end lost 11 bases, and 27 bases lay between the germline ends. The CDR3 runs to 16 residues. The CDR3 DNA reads TGTGCCAGCAGCAGTGGGGGTACGCGGGCCTTTGCGTCGGCTTTCTTT. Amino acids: CASSSGGTRAFASAFF.

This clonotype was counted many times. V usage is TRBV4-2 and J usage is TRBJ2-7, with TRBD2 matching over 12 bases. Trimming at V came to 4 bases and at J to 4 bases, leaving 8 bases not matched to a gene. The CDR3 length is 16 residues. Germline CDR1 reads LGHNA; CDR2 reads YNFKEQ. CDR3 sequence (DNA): TGTGCCAGCAGCCTGGGGACCGGGACTAGCGGGTACGAGCAGTACTTC. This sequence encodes CASSLGTGTSGYEQYF.

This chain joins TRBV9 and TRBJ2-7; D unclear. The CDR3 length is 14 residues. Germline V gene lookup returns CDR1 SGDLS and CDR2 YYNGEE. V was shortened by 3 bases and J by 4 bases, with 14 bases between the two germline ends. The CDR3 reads CASSGGNPRYEQYF. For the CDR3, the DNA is TGTGCCAGCAGCGGGGGTAACCCTCGTTACGAGCAGTACTTC.

The CDR3 coding sequence is TGTGCCAGCACCCGAAGGGCCTTGAACACTGAAGCTTTCTTT. Encoded protein: CASTRRALNTEAFF. The J gene is TRBJ1-1, the V gene TRBV2; the D is unclear. This CDR3 is built from 14 residues. Trimming pared 7 bases from V and 0 bases from J, leaving 12 bases between. The germline V gene encodes CDR1 SNHLY and CDR2 FYNNEI.

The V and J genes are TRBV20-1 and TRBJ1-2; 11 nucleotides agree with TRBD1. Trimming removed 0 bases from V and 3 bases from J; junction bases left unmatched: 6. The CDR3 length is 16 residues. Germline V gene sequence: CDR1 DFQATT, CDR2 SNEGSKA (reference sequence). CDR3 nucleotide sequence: TGCAGTGCTAGAGAACTTGGACAGGGGGCAGACTATGGCTACACCTTC. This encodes CSARELGQGADYGYTF.

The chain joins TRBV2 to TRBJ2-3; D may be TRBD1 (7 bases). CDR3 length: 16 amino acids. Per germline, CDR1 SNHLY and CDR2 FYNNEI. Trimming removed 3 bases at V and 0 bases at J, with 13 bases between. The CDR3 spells CASSEGGQTSTDTQYF. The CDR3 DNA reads TGTGCCAGCAGTGAGGGGGGACAGACTAGCACAGATACGCAGTATTTT. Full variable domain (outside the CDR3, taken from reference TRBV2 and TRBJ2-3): EPEVTQTPSHQVTQMGQEVILRCVPISNHLYFYWYRQILGQKVEFLVSFYNNEISEKSEIFDDQFSVERPDGSNFTLKIRSTKLEDSAMYFCASSEGGQTSTDTQYFGPGTRLTVL.

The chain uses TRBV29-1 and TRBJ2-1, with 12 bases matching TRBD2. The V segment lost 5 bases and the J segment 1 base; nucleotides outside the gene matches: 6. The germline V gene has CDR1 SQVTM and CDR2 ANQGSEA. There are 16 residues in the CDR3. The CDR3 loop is CSVRGTSGSSYNEQFF. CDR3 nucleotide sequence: TGCAGCGTTAGGGGGACTAGCGGGTCTTCCTACAATGAGCAGTTCTTC.